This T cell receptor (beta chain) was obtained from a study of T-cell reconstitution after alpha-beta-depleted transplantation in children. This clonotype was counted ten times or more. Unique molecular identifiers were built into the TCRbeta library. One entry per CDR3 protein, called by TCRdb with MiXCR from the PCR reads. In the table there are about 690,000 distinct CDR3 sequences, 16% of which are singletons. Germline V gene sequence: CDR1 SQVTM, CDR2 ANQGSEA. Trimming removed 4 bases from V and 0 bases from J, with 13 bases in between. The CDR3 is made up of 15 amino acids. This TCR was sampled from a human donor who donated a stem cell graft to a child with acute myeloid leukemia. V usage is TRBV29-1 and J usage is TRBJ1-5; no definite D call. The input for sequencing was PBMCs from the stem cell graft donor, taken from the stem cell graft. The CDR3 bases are TGCAGCGTTGCGGAGGGATGGGCTAGCAATCAGCCCCAGCATTTT. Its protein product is CSVAEGWASNQPQHF.